The 3 T cell receptor beta chains reported below all come from one sample, sequenced in a study of blood T cell repertoires in COVID-19. Some clones are missing from TCRdb's copy, which holds only in-frame ones; the method was immunoSEQ multiplex PCR. Of some 29,000 clones listed, around 89% were seen once; the top ten hold more than 9%. Sequenced input: peripheral blood. Receptor source: a human donor in a cohort sampled during active COVID-19.

The chain links TRBV6-4 to TRBJ2-1; 10 bases agree with TRBD1. With 4 bases clipped from V and 9 bases from J, the junction kept 3 bases outside the gene matches. The CDR3 sequence is 13 residues long. In germline, CDR1 is MRHNA, CDR2 SNTAGT. The CDR3 sequence is CASSVDRGLEQFF. The CDR3, as DNA: TGTGCCAGCAGTGTTGACAGGGGGCTTGAGCAGTTCTTC.

The chain uses TRBV3-1 (or the pseudogene TRBV3-2) and TRBJ1-2, with D tentatively TRBD1 (5 bases). The CDR3 is made up of 18 amino acids. Per germline, CDR1 LGHDT and CDR2 YNNKEL (reference sequence). With 4 bases removed from V and 7 bases from J, the gap between germline ends came to 28 bases. CDR3 nucleotides: TGTGCCAGCAGCCCCACCGGAGAGTGGGGCGCGTCTTTAGGTGGCTACACCTTC. Its translation is CASSPTGEWGASLGGYTF.

In DNA, the CDR3 is TGTGCCAGCAGTTACAACAGGGGCTACAATGAGCAGTTCTTC. It yields the protein CASSYNRGYNEQFF. This chain uses TRBV6-2 or TRBV6-3 with TRBJ2-1, with 7 nucleotides matching TRBD1. Trimming at V came to 2 bases and at J to 3 bases, leaving 1 base not matched to a gene. CDR1 and CDR2 from the germline V gene are MNHEY and SVGEGT. The CDR3 loop spans 14 amino acids.